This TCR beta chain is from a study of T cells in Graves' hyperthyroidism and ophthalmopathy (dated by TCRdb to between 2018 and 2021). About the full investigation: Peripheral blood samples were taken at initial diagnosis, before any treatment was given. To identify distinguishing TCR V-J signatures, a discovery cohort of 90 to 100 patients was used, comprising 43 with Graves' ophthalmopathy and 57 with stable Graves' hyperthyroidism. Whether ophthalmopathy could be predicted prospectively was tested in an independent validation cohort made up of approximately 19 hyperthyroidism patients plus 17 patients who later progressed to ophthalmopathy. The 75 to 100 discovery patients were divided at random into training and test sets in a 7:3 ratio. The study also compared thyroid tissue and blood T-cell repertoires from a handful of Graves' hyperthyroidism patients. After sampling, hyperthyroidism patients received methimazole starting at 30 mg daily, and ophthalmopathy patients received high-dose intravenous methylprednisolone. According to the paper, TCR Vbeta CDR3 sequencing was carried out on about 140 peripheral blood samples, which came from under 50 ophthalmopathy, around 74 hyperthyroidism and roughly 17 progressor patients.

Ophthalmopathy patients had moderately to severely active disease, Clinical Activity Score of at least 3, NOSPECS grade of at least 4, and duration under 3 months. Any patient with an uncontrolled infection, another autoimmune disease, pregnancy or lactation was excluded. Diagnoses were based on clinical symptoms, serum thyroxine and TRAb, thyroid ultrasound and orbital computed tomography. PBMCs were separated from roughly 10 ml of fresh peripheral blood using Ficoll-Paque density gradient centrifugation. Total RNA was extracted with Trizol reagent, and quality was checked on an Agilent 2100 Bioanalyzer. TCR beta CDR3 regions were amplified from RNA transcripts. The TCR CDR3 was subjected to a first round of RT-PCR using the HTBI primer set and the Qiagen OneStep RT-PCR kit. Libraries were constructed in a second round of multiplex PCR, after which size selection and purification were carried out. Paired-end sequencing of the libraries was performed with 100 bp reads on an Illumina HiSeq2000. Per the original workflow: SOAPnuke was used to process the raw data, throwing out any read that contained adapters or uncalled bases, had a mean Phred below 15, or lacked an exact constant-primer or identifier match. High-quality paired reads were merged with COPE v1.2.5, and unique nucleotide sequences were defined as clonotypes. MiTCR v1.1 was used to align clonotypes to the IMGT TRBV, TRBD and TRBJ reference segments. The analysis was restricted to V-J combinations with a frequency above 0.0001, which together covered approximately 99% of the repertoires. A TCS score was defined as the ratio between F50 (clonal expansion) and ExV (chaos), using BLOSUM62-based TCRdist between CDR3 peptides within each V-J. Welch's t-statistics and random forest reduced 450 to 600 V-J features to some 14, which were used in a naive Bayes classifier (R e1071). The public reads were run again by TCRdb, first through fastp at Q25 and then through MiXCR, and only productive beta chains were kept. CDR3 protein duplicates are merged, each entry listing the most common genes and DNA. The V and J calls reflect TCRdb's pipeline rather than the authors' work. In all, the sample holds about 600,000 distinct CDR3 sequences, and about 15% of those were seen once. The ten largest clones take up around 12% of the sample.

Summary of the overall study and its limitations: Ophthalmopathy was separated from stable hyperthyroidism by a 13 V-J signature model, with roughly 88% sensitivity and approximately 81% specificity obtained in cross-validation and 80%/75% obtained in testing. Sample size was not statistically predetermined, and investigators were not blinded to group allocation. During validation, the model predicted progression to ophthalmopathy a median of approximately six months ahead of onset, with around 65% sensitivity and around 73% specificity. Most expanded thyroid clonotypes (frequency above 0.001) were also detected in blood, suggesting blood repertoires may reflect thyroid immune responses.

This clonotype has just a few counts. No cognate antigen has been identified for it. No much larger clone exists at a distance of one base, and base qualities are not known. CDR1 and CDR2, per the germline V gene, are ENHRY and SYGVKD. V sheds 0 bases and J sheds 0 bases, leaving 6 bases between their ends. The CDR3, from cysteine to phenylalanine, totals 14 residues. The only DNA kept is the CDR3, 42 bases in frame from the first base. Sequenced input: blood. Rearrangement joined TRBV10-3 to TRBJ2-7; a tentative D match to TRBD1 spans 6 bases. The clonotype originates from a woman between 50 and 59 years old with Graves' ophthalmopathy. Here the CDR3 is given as CAISESGASYEQYF. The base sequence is TGTGCCATCAGTGAGTCGGGGGCCTCCTACGAGCAGTACTTC.